This TCR beta chain was sequenced for a study of T cells in Graves' hyperthyroidism and ophthalmopathy. Amplification yielded TCR beta CDR3 regions, with RNA transcripts as the source. During a first-round RT-PCR of the TCR CDR3, the HTBI primer set was used. From the multiplex PCR reads, TCRdb called clonotypes with MiXCR, one entry per CDR3 protein. Of more than 550,000 distinct CDR3 sequences listed, roughly 17% were seen once; the top ten hold around 16%. Points on this clonotype: Its specificity is unknown.

Germline V gives CDR1 SGHNT, CDR2 YENEEA. The CDR3 runs 15 residues. The V end lost 0 bases, the J end lost 2 bases, and 11 bases lay between the germline ends. General study results and limits: Blood shared most expanded thyroid clonotypes above 0.001. Separation of ophthalmopathy from stable hyperthyroidism was achieved by a 13 V-J model.

Uncontrolled infections, other autoimmune diseases, pregnancy or lactation led to exclusion of patients. This clonotype was obtained from a man aged 45 to 65 with Graves' hyperthyroidism. Specimen: blood. The chain links TRBV11-3 to TRBJ2-7, with D unresolved. CDR3 nucleotides: TGTGCCAGCAGCTTAGAACCGGGTGGACCCTACGAGCAGTACTTC. It yields the protein CASSLEPGGPYEQYF.